This TCR beta chain was captured in a study of blood T cell repertoires in COVID-19. Whole-study context: Samples taken during acute and convalescent COVID-19 were collected in the United States, Italy and Spain.

Self-reported history from a screening survey and questionnaire set each donor's cohort. Recovered status applied to Cohort 3 donors who had two consecutive negative PCRs. It also applied to those with clearance or with symptom resolution. Some clones are missing from TCRdb's copy, which holds only in-frame ones; the method was immunoSEQ multiplex PCR. The sample has about 350,000 clones, roughly 87% seen once. Germline values: CDR1 MDHEN, CDR2 SYDVKM. This CDR3 contains 14 residues. Trimming removed 5 bases from V and 4 bases from J, with 12 bases in between. Material for sequencing was PBMCs or T cells enriched from blood (not recorded which). The chain couples TRBV28 to TRBJ1-5; D is unclear. The sequence was collected from a woman under 40 who had recovered from COVID-19. The CDR3 nucleotides read TGTGCCAGCAGTCTCTCCTCGGGTAATCAGCCCCAGCATTTT. This encodes CASSLSSGNQPQHF.